This T cell receptor (beta chain) was profiled in a study of long-term antiretroviral therapy in people with HIV. Study context: The study's earliest collections predate the 2015 immediate-ART recommendation by about a decade.

The CDR3 loop spans 15 amino acids. Trimming removed 0 bases from V and 0 bases from J, with 6 bases in between. Looked up from germline, CDR1 is LGHNA and CDR2 is YSLEER. Study-level findings and limits: Clones that had undergone expansion before ART prevailed in the repertoire throughout all time points.

Investigators performed immunoSEQ version v3.0 at survey level. Libraries were prepared by immunoSEQ multiplex PCR; TCRdb keeps only in-frame clonotypes and omits some of them. The sample shows roughly 20,000 clones, around 80% of them seen only once. Note on this clone: Its antigen is currently unknown.

The content of samples before DNA extraction was about 0.9-11 million cryopreserved PBMC. This chain links TRBV4-3 with TRBJ1-5, with D unclear. The starting material was unsorted PBMCs, obtained 1.5 years after starting antiretroviral therapy. The sequence was obtained from a man aged 30-40 years with HIV. The CDR3 here is CASSQDGSSNQPQHF. The CDR3, as DNA: TGCGCCAGCAGCCAAGATGGGAGTAGCAATCAGCCCCAGCATTTT.